This TCR beta chain was sequenced in a study of PD-L1 blockade in urothelial cancer. Study as a whole: Male patients with bladder-origin urothelial cancer numbered about nine tenths of the roughly 29.

The table came from immunoSEQ multiplex PCR; TCRdb's copy has only in-frame clones and leaves some out. The sample lists tens of thousands of clones, around 80% seen once, with about 4% in the top ten. Trimming pared 2 bases from V and 2 bases from J, leaving 7 bases between. Germline V gene sequence: CDR1 SGHTA, CDR2 FQGNSA. This CDR3 region has 13 residues. Time point in this sample: pretreatment peripheral blood. The rearrangement joins TRBV7-2 to TRBJ2-7; D is undetermined. The material sequenced was PBMCs, taken around atezolizumab (anti-PD-L1) treatment. The source is a man aged 70-80 years with urothelial cancer. CDR3 bases: TGTGCCAGCAGCTTAATGCAGACCTACGAGCAGTACTTC. Translated: CASSLMQTYEQYF.